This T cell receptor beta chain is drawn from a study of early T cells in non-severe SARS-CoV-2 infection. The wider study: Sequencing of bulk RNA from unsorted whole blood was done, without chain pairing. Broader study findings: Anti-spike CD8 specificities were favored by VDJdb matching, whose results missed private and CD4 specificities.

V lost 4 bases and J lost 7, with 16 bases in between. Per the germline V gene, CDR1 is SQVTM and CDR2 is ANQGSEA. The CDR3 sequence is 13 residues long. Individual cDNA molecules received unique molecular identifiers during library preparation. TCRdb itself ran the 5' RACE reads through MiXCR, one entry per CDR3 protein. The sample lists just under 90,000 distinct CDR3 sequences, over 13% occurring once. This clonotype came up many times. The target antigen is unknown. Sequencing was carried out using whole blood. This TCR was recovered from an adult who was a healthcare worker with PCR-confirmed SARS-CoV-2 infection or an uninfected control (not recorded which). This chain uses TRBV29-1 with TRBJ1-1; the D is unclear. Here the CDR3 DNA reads TGCAGCGTTGTCAGTTCACTGACCAGTGAAGCTTTCTTT. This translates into CSVVSSLTSEAFF.